These 20 T cell receptor beta chains were sequenced from one sample in a study of blood T cells in healthy people across ages. A J-beta primer mix and a sample-barcoded 5' primer were used in a second PCR of roughly 6 to 11 cycles. TCRdb passed the 5' RACE reads through MiXCR, listing each CDR3 protein once. This table has some 1 million distinct CDR3 sequences, over 35% appearing once. The sample was blood. Receptors originate from a woman aged 55-69 years in good health.

This clonotype was seen more than once but under ten times. The chain uses TRBV7-9 and TRBJ2-5; no clear D gene. The end of the DNA fits TRBJ2-7 better, so the J call may be wrong. Germline V gives CDR1 SEHNR, CDR2 FQNEAQ (reference sequence). The CDR3 has 12 amino acids. The CDR3 protein is CASSHGRYEQYF. The CDR3 DNA reads as TGTGCCAGCAGCCACGGACGTTACGAGCAGTACTTC.

A few counts support this clonotype. The chain combines TRBV7-9 with TRBJ2-6; D uncertain. Germline CDR1 SEHNR, CDR2 FQNEAQ (reference sequence). CDR3 size: 14 residues. V shed 5 bases and J shed 2 bases, with 7 bases lying between them. CDR3 sequence reads: CASSADAGANVLTF. CDR3 coding DNA: TGTGCCAGCAGCGCAGACGCTGGGGCCAACGTCCTGACTTTC.

This clonotype was seen many times. The V call is TRBV7-3, the J call TRBJ2-1; 7 nucleotides match TRBD2. Losses at the gene ends were 5 bases for V and 8 bases for J; bases not matched to a gene: 9. Germline CDR1 reads SGHTA; CDR2 reads FQGTGA. This CDR3 has 14 amino acids. In DNA form, the CDR3 reads TGTGCCAGCAGCCCCCATGATGCGGGGGATGAGCAGTTCTTC. Its translation is CASSPHDAGDEQFF.

This clonotype was detected a few times. This chain links TRBV4-1 with TRBJ2-7; tentatively, D is TRBD1 (6 bases). Deletions cut 3 bases from V and 5 bases from J, with 20 bases between. This CDR3 has 16 residues. Looked up from germline, CDR1 is MGHRA and CDR2 is YSYEKL. The CDR3, as DNA: TGCGCCAGCAGCCAGAGACTGGTGGGGGCGCGCCACGAGCAGTACTTC. This encodes CASSQRLVGARHEQYF.

The table lists this clonotype with many counts. The chain employs TRBV9 and TRBJ2-7; D possibly corresponds to TRBD1 (6 bases). CDR3 size: 15 residues. With 0 bases removed from V and 0 bases from J, the gap between germline ends came to 10 bases. Germline V lookup: CDR1 SGDLS, CDR2 YYNGEE. Written as DNA, the CDR3 is TGTGCCAGCAGCGTAGGTCCGGACAGCTCCTACGAGCAGTACTTC. This translates into CASSVGPDSSYEQYF.

This clonotype showed up just a few times. The rearrangement links TRBV11-2 to TRBJ2-1; D is unclear. The germline V and J ends were trimmed by 3 bases and 0 bases, with 9 bases remaining between them. CDR1 and CDR2 from the germline V gene are SGHAT and FQNNGV. The CDR3 sequence is 15 residues long. In DNA, the CDR3 is TGTGCCAGCAGCTTCCCGAGAATCTCCTACAATGAGCAGTTCTTC. Its translation: CASSFPRISYNEQFF.

The chain has TRBV6-5 and TRBJ2-1, with D uncertain. V was pared by 2 bases and J by 4 bases, with 15 bases between. CDR1 and CDR2 (germline): MNHEY, SVGAGI. CDR3 length: 16 amino acids. The CDR3 loop reads CASSYGGEAFYNEQFF. The CDR3, as DNA: TGTGCCAGCAGTTACGGTGGCGAGGCCTTTTACAATGAGCAGTTCTTC.

The rearrangement joins TRBV20-1 to TRBJ2-5; the match to TRBD2 covers 8 bases. The V gene end was trimmed by 5 bases and the J gene end by 6 bases; junction bases not matched to a gene: 8. The CDR3 extends over 13 amino acids. Germline CDR1 reads DFQATT; CDR2 reads SNEGSKA (reference sequence). The CDR3 sequence: CSAEGTSVQTQYF. The DNA of the CDR3 is TGCAGTGCTGAGGGGACTAGTGTACAGACCCAGTACTTC.

The chain employs TRBV12-3 or TRBV12-4 and TRBJ2-1; TRBD2 matches 8 bases. There are 15 residues in the CDR3. V lost 7 bases and J lost 2; bases outside the gene matches: 7. CDR3 bases: TGTGCCAGCATTGAAAGCGGGAGACCCTACAATGAGCAGTTCTTC. It yields the protein CASIESGRPYNEQFF.

The chain couples TRBV4-1 to TRBJ2-3; 15 nucleotides match TRBD2. V gave up 4 bases and J gave up 3 bases; unmatched junction bases: 5. The CDR3 sequence is 17 residues long. Germline assignment: CDR1 MGHRA and CDR2 YSYEKL. In DNA form, the CDR3 reads TGCGCCAGCAGCCCGATGGGGACTAGCGGGAGGACAGATACGCAGTATTTT. Translating gives CASSPMGTSGRTDTQYF.

V gene TRBV27 combines with J gene TRBJ2-7, with D perhaps assigned TRBD1 or TRBD2 (5 bases each). The CDR3 sequence is 16 residues long. Deletions cut 4 bases from V and 1 base from J, with 17 bases between. The germline V gene has CDR1 MNHEY and CDR2 SMNVEV (reference sequence). The CDR3 protein is CASSSSNGDPSYEQYF. In DNA form, the CDR3 reads TGTGCCAGCAGTTCGTCTAACGGGGACCCTTCCTACGAGCAGTACTTC.

The chain has TRBV11-2 and TRBJ2-1; 9 bases agree with TRBD2. The V gene end was trimmed by 1 base and the J gene end by 12 bases; junction bases not matched to a gene: 10. This CDR3 spans 15 amino acids. Per germline, CDR1 SGHAT and CDR2 FQNNGV. CDR3: CASSLGIAGEGWQFF. In nucleotides, the CDR3 is TGTGCCAGCAGCTTAGGTATAGCGGGAGAAGGGTGGCAGTTCTTC.

This chain links TRBV5-1 with TRBJ2-3, with TRBD2 matching 14 bases. Germline V CDR1 and CDR2: SGHRS, YFSETQ. The CDR3 spans 17 residues. Losses at the gene ends were 4 bases for V and 11 bases for J; bases not matched to a gene: 15. CDR3 DNA: TGCGCCAGCAGCCCCCCTAAGGGACTAGCGGGGGACAATGAGCAGTATTTT. Protein sequence: CASSPPKGLAGDNEQYF.

This clonotype was recorded once. Because it lacks the conserved phenylalanine or tryptophan at the end, this CDR3 is likely a read error. V usage is TRBV28 and J usage is TRBJ2-5, with 7 nucleotides matching TRBD2. With the DNA end fitting TRBJ2-7 better, the J assignment may be wrong. Germline V gene sequence: CDR1 MDHEN, CDR2 SYDVKM. The CDR3 contains 16 residues. The CDR3 protein is CASGNPRRELTYEQYL. CDR3 coding DNA: TGTGCCAGCGGAAACCCTCGGCGGGAGCTAACCTACGAGCAGTACCTC.

The V gene is TRBV28, the J gene TRBJ1-4; D not resolved. With 5 bases removed from V and 7 bases from J, the gap between germline ends came to 17 bases. The germline CDR1 and CDR2 sequences are MDHEN and SYDVKM. The CDR3 is 15 residues long. CDR3 sequence: CASSPRWTAGEKLFF. The CDR3 nucleotides are TGTGCCAGCAGTCCCCGGTGGACGGCGGGTGAAAAACTGTTTTTT.

V is TRBV7-8 and J is TRBJ2-3; TRBD1 matches 7 bases. V shed 2 bases and J 2 bases; nucleotides not matched to a gene: 10. This CDR3 contains 17 residues. CDR1 SGHVS and CDR2 FQNEAQ come from the germline V gene. CDR3: CASSLRPRGLPTDTQYF. The DNA for the CDR3 is TGTGCCAGCAGCTTACGTCCCAGGGGGTTACCCACAGATACGCAGTATTTT.

The rearrangement joins TRBV27 to TRBJ2-4; possible D gene TRBD1, 5 bases. Deletions cut 5 bases from V and 13 bases from J, with 18 bases between. CDR3 size: 13 residues. The germline V gene has CDR1 MNHEY and CDR2 SMNVEV (reference sequence). The CDR3, as DNA: TGTGCCAGCAGTAAAGGGCAGGGTTTACGGCAGTACTTC. This sequence encodes CASSKGQGLRQYF.

CDR3 in amino acids: CASSPGVRGQNIQYF. In nucleotides, the CDR3 is TGTGCCAGCAGTCCCGGGGTTAGGGGGCAAAACATTCAGTACTTC. This chain joins TRBV6-1 and TRBJ2-4, with TRBD1 identical over 7 bases. This CDR3 spans 15 amino acids. Germline V CDR1 and CDR2: MNHNS, SASEGT. V lost 5 bases, J lost 5 bases, and 9 bases stayed unmatched.

V usage is TRBV7-6 and J usage is TRBJ2-1; 10 bases align to TRBD2. The CDR3 extends over 15 amino acids. V trimming: 1 base; J trimming: 8 bases; junction bases outside the gene matches: 5. Germline CDR1 and CDR2: SGHVS and FNYEAQ. CDR3 sequence reads: CASSLDSAGGYEQFF. The CDR3 nucleotides are TGTGCCAGCAGCTTAGATTCAGCGGGAGGGTATGAGCAGTTCTTC.

This clonotype was counted between two and nine times. The chain is built from TRBV12-3 or TRBV12-4 and TRBJ2-7, with 7 bases matching TRBD2. Trimming removed 1 base from V and 6 bases from J; junction bases left unmatched: 18. This CDR3 region has 18 residues. Written as DNA, the CDR3 is TGTGCCAGCAGTTTAGTGGGAGCCGGCGGGAGAACCCCCATCGAGCAGTACTTC. Protein: CASSLVGAGGRTPIEQYF.